Below are 26 T cell receptor beta chains sequenced from a single sample in a study of tumor and adjacent non-tumor tissue in lung cancer listed by TCRdb under 2018. The method behind the library was multiplex PCR. Sequencer: Illumina HiSeq 2500. Following protocols modified from ARM-PCR, the researchers constructed TCRbeta libraries through three rounds of nested PCR with primers (Table S4). Starting from the raw public reads, TCRdb applied fastp trimming at Q25, assembled clones with MiXCR and retained in-frame beta chains. Rows matching on CDR3 protein sequence are summarized as one entry with the most common DNA and genes. This sample gives about 50,000 distinct CDR3 sequences in total; 60% to 80% of them show up just once. The ten most abundant clones make up roughly a quarter of the sample. Bulk unsorted tissue served as the source for RNA extraction, and RNA quality was assessed using a NanoDrop ND-1000 and an Agilent 2100. The normal lung samples consisted of distant non-tumor tissue collected more than 3 cm from the tumor edge.

Material for sequencing was distant non-tumor lung tissue. The origin of the receptors is a woman aged 60-75 years with non-small cell lung cancer.

This chain connects TRBV28 to TRBJ2-5; tentative D call: TRBD2 (6 bases). V gave up 4 bases and J gave up 0 bases, with 21 bases separating them. CDR3 length: 18 amino acids. CDR1 and CDR2 from the germline V gene are MDHEN and SYDVKM. CDR3 nucleotide sequence: TGTGCCAGCAGTTCGCACATGGCGGAGGGGTCTAACCAAGAGACCCAGTACTTC. Amino acid sequence: CASSSHMAEGSNQETQYF.

Comments on this clonotype: This may be a read error: a much more frequent sequence differs by one nucleotide. The chain links TRBV6-5 to TRBJ1-5; 7 bases match TRBD1. Germline CDR1 is MNHEY and CDR2 is SVGAGI. This CDR3 has 16 residues. The CDR3 region is CASARQWDSFNHPQHF. CDR3 bases: TGTGCCAGCGCACGCCAGTGGGACAGCTTCAATCATCCCCAGCATTTT.

This clonotype was seen more than once but under ten times. Germline and junction disagree at one end, which may indicate a read error. The V and J genes are TRBV4-2 and TRBJ2-7; 9 nucleotides agree with TRBD2. This CDR3 spans 15 amino acids. Per the germline V gene, CDR1 is LGHNA and CDR2 is YNFKEQ. CDR3 DNA sequence: TGTGCCAGCAGCCGCGCGGCTAGCGGGGCCTACGAGCGGTACTTC. It codes for CASSRAASGAYERYF.

About this clonotype itself: This may stem from a read error, because a much larger clone lies one nucleotide away. V usage is TRBV5-8 and J usage is TRBJ2-2; 8 nucleotides align to TRBD2. CDR1 SGHTS and CDR2 YDEGEE come from the germline V gene. The CDR3 consists of 15 residues. The CDR3 protein is CASSEGLAPTGELSF. For the CDR3, the DNA is TGTGCCAGCAGCGAAGGACTAGCCCCCACCGGGGAGCTGTCTTTT.

A note on this clonotype: An end of the junction differs from the germline gene, which may be a read error. The chain has TRBV4-3 and TRBJ2-3, with a tentative D call TRBD2 (5 bases). Germline assignment: CDR1 LGHNA and CDR2 YSLEER. The CDR3 is 15 residues long. In DNA form, the CDR3 reads TGCGCCAGCAGCCAAGAAGGGAGAAGCACAGATATGCAGTACTTT. It translates to CASSQEGRSTDMQYF.

Worth noting for this clonotype: Given a much more abundant clone one base away, this may be a read error. Lacking the conserved final phenylalanine or tryptophan, this CDR3 likely reflects a read error. The rearrangement links TRBV29-1 to TRBJ1-2; D possibly corresponds to TRBD1 (6 bases). The germline gives CDR1 SQVTM, CDR2 ANQGSEA. Trimming stripped 0 bases from V and 10 bases from J, with 21 bases between. The CDR3 length is 15 residues. The CDR3 protein is CSVEDRQGRMGDYTS. The CDR3 bases are TGCAGCGTTGAAGATCGGCAGGGGCGGATGGGTGACTACACCTCC.

A word on this clonotype: The missing conserved phenylalanine or tryptophan at the end of this CDR3 makes a read error likely. It is unclear where the CDR3 begins or ends on the DNA, so no DNA is shown, and the CDR3 is as TCRdb lists it. The chain has TRBV12-2 and TRBJ2-7. TRBV12-2 represents a pseudogene. The CDR3 sequence runs 16 residues, both termini included. The CDR3 protein is CASRCRRFNGPYEQYS.

The J gene is TRBJ1-2, the V gene TRBV28; tentative D call: TRBD1 (5 bases). The CDR3 totals 16 residues. V was clipped by 7 bases and J by 6 bases, with 24 bases between them. In germline, CDR1 is MDHEN, CDR2 SYDVKM. The CDR3 DNA is TGTGCCAGCACCCTCTGGCATTCGGGACGGGGAAATGGCTACACCTTC. This sequence encodes CASTLWHSGRGNGYTF.

The chain employs TRBV6-5 and TRBJ2-5, with 7 bases identical to TRBD1. The V and J ends lost 10 bases and 6 bases, in that order; junction bases with no gene match: 14. CDR3 length: 14 amino acids. Germline lookup yields CDR1 MNHEY and CDR2 SVGAGI. The CDR3 protein is CATSRSGGQKTQYF. DNA for the CDR3: TGTGCCACTAGTCGGTCAGGGGGTCAAAAGACCCAGTACTTC.

This clonotype was seen at least ten times. V is TRBV12-3 or TRBV12-4 and J is TRBJ1-4, with 10 bases lining up with TRBD1. CDR3 length: 15 residues. V shed 5 bases, J shed 7 bases, and the junction held 7 bases outside the gene matches. For the CDR3, the DNA is TGTGCCAGCAGTAGAGAGGACAGGGGGTCTGAAAAACTGTTTTTT. Translating it yields CASSREDRGSEKLFF.

This clonotype was detected many times. The rearrangement links TRBV28 to TRBJ2-1, with 8 positions matching TRBD2. Germline V gives CDR1 MDHEN, CDR2 SYDVKM. The CDR3 runs 16 residues. The junction had 4 bases not matched to a gene; V was cut back by 0 bases and J by 3 bases. The CDR3 loop is CASSLWAGGVYNEQFF. The CDR3 bases are TGTGCCAGCAGTTTATGGGCGGGAGGAGTCTACAATGAGCAGTTCTTC.

Note on this clonotype: A much more abundant neighbour one base away suggests this may be a read error. The genes are TRBV6-5 and TRBJ1-1; 7 nucleotides match TRBD1. This CDR3 has 15 amino acids. Germline CDR1 MNHEY, CDR2 SVGAGI. The CDR3 DNA is TGTGCCAGCAGGGACGACAGGGTACGGAACACTGGAGCTTTCTTT. It codes for CASRDDRVRNTGAFF.

Of note for this clonotype: One junction end disagrees with the germline gene, perhaps due to a read error. The chain carries TRBV30 and TRBJ1-1; D remains ambiguous. The CDR3 is 12 residues long. CDR1 is GTSNPN, CDR2 SVGIG, per germline (reference sequence). The CDR3 DNA follows: TGCGCCTGGAACCAGGAGAACACTGAAGCTTTCTTT. Translating it yields CAWNQENTEAFF.

To note about this clonotype: Here the CDR3 omits its conserved ending phenylalanine or tryptophan, so a read error is the likely source. V gene TRBV29-1 combines with J gene TRBJ2-1; TRBD2 is a possible D gene (5 bases). This CDR3 is built from 11 residues. Germline V gives CDR1 SQVTM, CDR2 ANQGSEA. The CDR3 region is CSVGDYNEQFL. The CDR3 coding sequence is TGTAGCGTTGGGGACTACAATGAGCAGTTCCTC.

On this clonotype itself: One end of the junction does not line up with germline, which may come from a read error. The chain uses TRBV4-1 and TRBJ1-1, with D perhaps matching TRBD1 (5 bases). The CDR3 runs 16 residues. The germline gives CDR1 MGHRA, CDR2 YSYEKL. CDR3 in amino acids: CASSQEVAQVNIEAFF. CDR3 nucleotide sequence: TGCGCCAGCAGTCAAGAAGTCGCACAGGTGAACATTGAAGCTTTCTTT.

This clonotype was detected a few times. This may be a read error: a much more frequent sequence differs by one nucleotide. This chain connects TRBV5-1 to TRBJ2-3, with D possibly matching TRBD2 (6 bases). Germline V CDR1 and CDR2: SGHRS, YFSETQ. The CDR3 covers 15 residues. With 1 base removed from V and 5 bases from J, the gap between germline ends came to 14 bases. The CDR3 bases are TGCGCCAGCAGCTTGACGGGAGCGGACATAGATACGCAGTATTTT. Translating gives CASSLTGADIDTQYF.

This clonotype was detected only once. One end of the junction is discordant with germline, which a read error may explain. The chain combines TRBV24-1 with TRBJ1-5, with D maybe TRBD1 (6 bases). Looked up from germline, CDR1 is KGHDR and CDR2 is SFDVKD. The CDR3 runs 12 residues. CDR3 loop: CAASPNREPQHF. The CDR3 DNA is TGTGCCGCCAGTCCGAACAGGGAGCCCCAGCATTTT.

As to this clonotype: A junction end diverges from the germline sequence, so it may reflect a read error. This chain uses TRBV6-6 with TRBJ1-2; a possible D gene is TRBD1 (5 bases). Germline V gene lookup returns CDR1 MNHNY and CDR2 SVGAGI (reference sequence). The CDR3 sequence is 13 residues long. The CDR3 reads CASSPGGGDGYIF. The CDR3 DNA reads as TGTGCCAGCTCACCGGGGGGAGGAGATGGCTACATCTTC.

Concerning this clonotype itself: Since the CDR3 does not end with the conserved phenylalanine or tryptophan, this likely comes from a read error. Because the CDR3's place on the DNA is in doubt, the DNA is left out and the CDR3 is given as listed by TCRdb. V gene TRBV4-2 combines with J gene TRBJ1-2; the table assigns TRBD1, which was not confirmed against the DNA. Germline CDR1 LGHNA, CDR2 YNFKEQ. The CDR3 length is 16 residues, termini included. CDR3 in amino acids: CASSQDPELGLGGYTL.

This clonotype was observed once. The conserved phenylalanine or tryptophan normally closing the CDR3 is absent here, so this likely arose from a read error. V and J are TRBV29-1 and TRBJ2-7; maybe TRBD1 (6 bases). Germline CDR1 is SQVTM and CDR2 is ANQGSEA. This CDR3 region has 13 residues. The CDR3 DNA is TGTAGCGTTTACGGACAGAGCGCCTACGAGCAGTACCTC. Protein sequence: CSVYGQSAYEQYL.

A remark on this clonotype: A much larger clone differs from this one at a single base, so this may be a read error. CDR3 nucleotides: TGTGCCAACAGCCGGACAGGGGACACTGAAGCTTTCTTT. It translates to CANSRTGDTEAFF. V and J are TRBV6-1 and TRBJ1-1; 9 positions agree with TRBD1. In germline, CDR1 is MNHNS, CDR2 SASEGT. This CDR3 contains 13 residues. V lost 10 bases, J lost 3 bases, and 6 bases stayed unmatched.

With respect to this clonotype: This CDR3 is missing its conserved last phenylalanine or tryptophan, likely due to a read error. V is TRBV28 and J is TRBJ2-2; TRBD1 matches at 9 bases. Germline-derived CDR1 and CDR2 are MDHEN and SYDVKM. Unmatched junction bases numbered 5, after V lost 3 bases and J lost 6 bases. The CDR3 loop spans 15 amino acids. The CDR3: CASSLRQGGAGELFY. The CDR3 DNA reads TGTGCCAGCAGTTTGAGACAGGGGGGTGCCGGGGAGCTGTTTTAT.

About this clonotype: A read error may be the cause here, since a much bigger clone is one base away. The genes are TRBV28 and TRBJ2-7, with 8 nucleotides matching TRBD1. Looked up from germline, CDR1 is MDHEN and CDR2 is SYDVKM. This CDR3 spans 14 amino acids. The CDR3 protein is CANSVQGGIDEQYF. As DNA, the CDR3 is TGTGCCAACAGTGTACAGGGGGGTATCGACGAGCAGTACTTC. Drawing the rest from reference TRBV28 and TRBJ2-7, the complete variable domain is DVKVTQSSRYLVKRTGEKVFLECVQDMDHENMFWYRQDPGLGLRLIYFSYDVKMKEKGDIPEGYSVSREKKERFSLILESASTNQTSMYLCANSVQGGIDEQYFGPGTRLTVT.

To note about this clonotype: The junction shows a germline mismatch at one end, possibly a read error. The CDR3 here is CAGSFAGEFPYEQHF. DNA of the CDR3: TGCGCCGGCAGCTTTGCAGGGGAATTCCCCTACGAGCAGCACTTC. This rearrangement joins TRBV4-3 to TRBJ2-7; TRBD1 might be the D (6 bases). CDR1 LGHNA and CDR2 YSLEER come from the germline V gene. The CDR3 runs to 15 residues.

In regard to this clonotype: At one end the junction does not follow the germline gene, possibly because of a read error. The chain recombines TRBV29-1 with TRBJ1-1; 9 bases match TRBD1. Germline V gene lookup returns CDR1 SQVTM and CDR2 ANQGSEA. CDR3 size: 14 residues. CDR3 protein: CSVSSGTGMSEAVF. As DNA, the CDR3 is TGCAGCGTTTCTTCCGGGACAGGGATGTCTGAAGCTGTCTTT.

This clonotype was seen only a few times. The chain employs TRBV7-9 and TRBJ1-1, with a possible D match to TRBD1 (6 bases). Germline-derived CDR1 and CDR2 are SEHNR and FQNEAQ (reference sequence). Trimming removed 6 bases at V and 5 bases at J, with 19 bases between. The CDR3 is 15 amino acids. This CDR3 reads CASSQAGGGSTEAFF. CDR3 DNA sequence: TGTGCCAGCAGTCAAGCTGGAGGGGGGAGTACTGAAGCTTTCTTT.